The rows below give T cell receptor beta chains drawn from one sample of a study of regulatory T cells in long-lasting Graves disease. MiXCR, applied by TCRdb to the multiplex PCR reads, yields one record per CDR3 protein. This sample has some 450,000 distinct CDR3 sequences, with roughly a quarter found just once. Source: peripheral blood mononuclear cells (PBMCs), taken when the disease was refractory, from a patient treated with antithyroid drugs. These receptors came from a female donor with Graves disease. Each CDR3 is given with its conserved first and last residue. A D gene is named only where the DNA matches it firmly. Clone size is stated in some rows and not others, as once, few, many or a class when expanded.

clone_size: few
d_call: NA
cdr3_length: 16
j_call: TRBJ2-2
v_call: TRBV12-3/TRBV12-4
cdr3_aa: CASSTPLSRNTGELFF
cdr3_nt: TGTGCCAGCAGTACACCCCTCTCTAGAAACACCGGGGAGCTGTTTTTT

clone_size: NA
d_call: NA
cdr3_length: 15
j_call: TRBJ1-5
v_call: TRBV15
cdr3_aa: CATSRVGSSNQPQHF
cdr3_nt: TGTGCCACCAGCAGAGTCGGCAGTAGCAATCAGCCCCAGCATTTT

clone_size: many
d_call: NA
cdr3_length: 12
j_call: TRBJ2-7
v_call: TRBV2
cdr3_aa: CASRPGNYEQYF
cdr3_nt: TGTGCCAGCCGTCCAGGGAACTACGAGCAGTACTTC

clone_size: few
d_call: TRBD2
cdr3_length: 14
j_call: TRBJ2-5
v_call: TRBV5-1
cdr3_aa: CASSLGGTKETQYF
cdr3_nt: TGCGCCAGCAGTTTGGGGGGGACTAAAGAGACCCAGTACTTC

clone_size: NA
d_call: NA
cdr3_length: 13
j_call: TRBJ1-1
v_call: TRBV30
cdr3_aa: CASGEVGATEAFF
cdr3_nt: TGCGCTAGTGGGGAGGTCGGGGCCACTGAAGCTTTCTTT

clone_size: few
d_call: NA
cdr3_length: 13
j_call: TRBJ1-2
v_call: TRBV20-1
cdr3_aa: CSARDPAYNGYTF
cdr3_nt: TGCAGTGCTAGAGATCCGGCGTATAATGGCTACACCTTC

clone_size: NA
d_call: NA
cdr3_length: 17
j_call: TRBJ1-5
v_call: TRBV6-1
cdr3_aa: CASTNTRRQYSNQPQHF
cdr3_nt: TGTGCCAGCACCAACACTCGTCGCCAGTATAGCAATCAGCCCCAGCATTTT

clone_size: many
d_call: NA
cdr3_length: 15
j_call: TRBJ1-2
v_call: TRBV28
cdr3_aa: CASSSDTTYYNGYTF
cdr3_nt: TGTGCCAGCAGTTCGGACACCACATATTACAATGGCTACACCTTC

clone_size: many
d_call: TRBD1
cdr3_length: 16
j_call: TRBJ1-3
v_call: TRBV28
cdr3_aa: CASSSPGTGNENTIYF
cdr3_nt: TGTGCCAGCAGTTCCCCTGGGACAGGGAACGAAAACACCATATATTTT

clone_size: NA
d_call: TRBD1
cdr3_length: 15
j_call: TRBJ1-2
v_call: TRBV4-1
cdr3_aa: CASSQRDSLRYGYTF
cdr3_nt: TGCGCCAGCAGCCAAAGGGACAGCTTACGATATGGCTACACCTTC

clone_size: few
d_call: NA
cdr3_length: 13
j_call: TRBJ1-1
v_call: TRBV20-1
cdr3_aa: CSGTIGGITEAFF
cdr3_nt: TGCAGTGGAACCATTGGAGGGATCACTGAAGCTTTCTTT

clone_size: NA
d_call: TRBD1
cdr3_length: 18
j_call: TRBJ2-3
v_call: TRBV14
cdr3_aa: CASSQQRVDRASTDTQYF
cdr3_nt: TGTGCCAGCAGCCAACAACGCGTCGACAGGGCTAGCACAGATACGCAGTATTTT

clone_size: NA
d_call: NA
cdr3_length: 16
j_call: TRBJ2-1
v_call: TRBV6-2/TRBV6-3
cdr3_aa: CASSSHSSSSYNEQFF
cdr3_nt: TGTGCCAGCAGTTCGCATAGTTCAAGCTCCTACAATGAGCAGTTCTTC

clone_size: once
d_call: TRBD1
cdr3_length: 16
j_call: TRBJ2-6
v_call: TRBV7-9
cdr3_aa: CASALPGQAGANVLTF
cdr3_nt: TGTGCCAGCGCTTTACCAGGACAGGCTGGGGCCAACGTCCTGACTTTC

clone_size: many
d_call: NA
cdr3_length: 14
j_call: TRBJ2-5
v_call: TRBV28
cdr3_aa: CASSRGGTVETQYF
cdr3_nt: TGTGCCAGCAGTAGAGGGGGGACAGTAGAGACCCAGTACTTC

clone_size: NA
d_call: TRBD1
cdr3_length: 15
j_call: TRBJ1-4
v_call: TRBV5-1
cdr3_aa: CASKGQGATNEKLFF
cdr3_nt: TGCGCCAGCAAAGGACAGGGGGCAACTAATGAAAAACTGTTTTTT

clone_size: many
d_call: NA
cdr3_length: 14
j_call: TRBJ1-1
v_call: TRBV2
cdr3_aa: CASSVGQSVWQAFF
cdr3_nt: TGTGCCAGCAGCGTCGGACAGTCCGTATGGCAAGCTTTCTTT

clone_size: NA
d_call: NA
cdr3_length: 17
j_call: TRBJ2-7
v_call: TRBV7-9
cdr3_aa: CASSQGGTQGRLNEQYF
cdr3_nt: TGTGCCAGCAGCCAAGGGGGGACTCAGGGGAGGCTGAACGAGCAGTACTTC

clone_size: NA
d_call: TRBD2
cdr3_length: 14
j_call: TRBJ2-7
v_call: TRBV20-1
cdr3_aa: CSARVASGPYEQYF
cdr3_nt: TGCAGTGCTAGAGTCGCTAGCGGTCCCTACGAGCAGTACTTC

clone_size: few
d_call: NA
cdr3_length: 14
j_call: TRBJ2-7
v_call: TRBV27
cdr3_aa: CASSLKTRGYEQYF
cdr3_nt: TGTGCCAGCAGTTTAAAGACCAGGGGCTACGAGCAGTACTTC

clone_size: NA
d_call: TRBD2
cdr3_length: 14
j_call: TRBJ2-1
v_call: TRBV12-3/TRBV12-4
cdr3_aa: CASRGLAGTNEQFF
cdr3_nt: TGTGCCAGCAGAGGACTAGCGGGAACCAATGAGCAGTTCTTC

clone_size: many
d_call: TRBD1
cdr3_length: 17
j_call: TRBJ1-2
v_call: TRBV19
cdr3_aa: CASSLLGAGGPNYGYTF
cdr3_nt: TGTGCCAGTAGCCTCCTTGGGGCAGGGGGACCAAACTATGGCTACACCTTC

clone_size: few
d_call: NA
cdr3_length: 17
j_call: TRBJ2-7
v_call: TRBV11-3
cdr3_aa: CASSSSTCERISYEQYF
cdr3_nt: TGTGCCAGCAGCTCTTCCACCTGCGAGCGGATCTCCTACGAGCAGTACTTC

clone_size: NA
d_call: NA
cdr3_length: 15
j_call: TRBJ2-3
v_call: TRBV3-1
cdr3_aa: CASSQGRAQGDTQYF
cdr3_nt: TGTGCCAGCAGCCAGGGCAGGGCCCAGGGGGATACGCAGTATTTT

clone_size: NA
d_call: NA
cdr3_length: 14
j_call: TRBJ1-3
v_call: TRBV28
cdr3_aa: CASSGGPLGNTIYF
cdr3_nt: TGTGCCAGCAGTGGGGGTCCCCTTGGAAACACCATATATTTT

clone_size: NA
d_call: TRBD1
cdr3_length: 16
j_call: TRBJ2-2
v_call: TRBV5-6
cdr3_aa: CASSLRDRVNTGELFF
cdr3_nt: TGTGCCAGCAGCTTGAGGGACAGGGTGAACACCGGGGAGCTGTTTTTT

clone_size: NA
d_call: NA
cdr3_length: 14
j_call: TRBJ2-7
v_call: TRBV20-1
cdr3_aa: CSARDFGDHYEQYF
cdr3_nt: TGCAGTGCTAGAGATTTCGGGGACCACTACGAGCAGTACTTC

clone_size: NA
d_call: NA
cdr3_length: 17
j_call: TRBJ1-1
v_call: TRBV13
cdr3_aa: CASSLSGPGVVNTEAFF
cdr3_nt: TGTGCCAGCAGCTTATCGGGGCCCGGGGTCGTGAACACTGAAGCTTTCTTT

clone_size: NA
d_call: TRBD1
cdr3_length: 16
j_call: TRBJ1-1
v_call: TRBV3-1
cdr3_aa: CASSLGDSLLNTEAFF
cdr3_nt: TGTGCCAGCAGCCTTGGGGACAGCTTACTGAACACTGAAGCTTTCTTT

clone_size: NA
d_call: NA
cdr3_length: 13
j_call: TRBJ2-7
v_call: TRBV7-9
cdr3_aa: CASSAPREDEQYF
cdr3_nt: TGTGCCAGCAGCGCACCCAGGGAGGACGAGCAGTACTTC

clone_size: NA
d_call: NA
cdr3_length: 12
j_call: TRBJ2-1
v_call: TRBV12-3/TRBV12-4
cdr3_aa: CASSTVEIGQFF
cdr3_nt: TGTGCCAGCAGTACGGTCGAAATCGGCCAGTTCTTC

clone_size: many
d_call: NA
cdr3_length: 12
j_call: TRBJ2-5
v_call: TRBV29-1
cdr3_aa: CSVGQGGETQYF
cdr3_nt: TGCAGTGTCGGCCAGGGAGGAGAGACCCAGTACTTC

clone_size: many
d_call: NA
cdr3_length: 12
j_call: TRBJ1-1
v_call: TRBV30
cdr3_aa: CAWLGSYTEAFF
cdr3_nt: TGTGCCTGGCTCGGGAGTTACACTGAAGCTTTCTTT

clone_size: NA
d_call: NA
cdr3_length: 10
j_call: TRBJ2-5
v_call: TRBV29-1
cdr3_aa: CSVVLVTQYF
cdr3_nt: TGCAGCGTTGTTCTTGTAACCCAGTACTTC

clone_size: many
d_call: NA
cdr3_length: 15
j_call: TRBJ2-5
v_call: TRBV2
cdr3_aa: CASSGEAIAGETQYF
cdr3_nt: TGTGCCAGCAGTGGTGAGGCAATTGCTGGAGAGACCCAGTACTTC

clone_size: many
d_call: TRBD1
cdr3_length: 13
j_call: TRBJ1-1
v_call: TRBV24-1
cdr3_aa: CATQGTGGTEAFF
cdr3_nt: TGTGCCACTCAAGGGACAGGGGGCACTGAAGCTTTCTTT

clone_size: NA
d_call: TRBD1
cdr3_length: 15
j_call: TRBJ2-7
v_call: TRBV5-1
cdr3_aa: CASSLDGTGLDEQYF
cdr3_nt: TGCGCCAGCAGCTTGGATGGGACAGGGTTGGACGAGCAGTACTTC

clone_size: few
d_call: TRBD1
cdr3_length: 16
j_call: TRBJ1-1
v_call: TRBV7-3
cdr3_aa: CASSLTGGQGILQAFF
cdr3_nt: TGTGCCAGCAGCTTAACGGGTGGACAGGGAATATTGCAGGCTTTCTTT

clone_size: few
d_call: NA
cdr3_length: 14
j_call: TRBJ2-7
v_call: TRBV20-1
cdr3_aa: CSARDPGLPYEQYF
cdr3_nt: TGCAGTGCTAGGGATCCGGGACTCCCCTACGAGCAGTACTTC

clone_size: many
d_call: TRBD2
cdr3_length: 14
j_call: TRBJ2-7
v_call: TRBV12-3/TRBV12-4
cdr3_aa: CASSIQLAGPEQYF
cdr3_nt: TGTGCCAGCAGCATACAACTAGCGGGACCCGAGCAGTACTTC

clone_size: NA
d_call: NA
cdr3_length: 13
j_call: TRBJ1-2
v_call: TRBV29-1
cdr3_aa: CSVYDRIGYGYTF
cdr3_nt: TGCAGCGTTTACGACAGAATCGGCTATGGCTACACCTTC

clone_size: few
d_call: TRBD1
cdr3_length: 15
j_call: TRBJ2-7
v_call: TRBV12-3/TRBV12-4
cdr3_aa: CASSFMDRGDHEQYF
cdr3_nt: TGTGCCAGCAGTTTCATGGACAGGGGGGACCACGAGCAGTACTTC